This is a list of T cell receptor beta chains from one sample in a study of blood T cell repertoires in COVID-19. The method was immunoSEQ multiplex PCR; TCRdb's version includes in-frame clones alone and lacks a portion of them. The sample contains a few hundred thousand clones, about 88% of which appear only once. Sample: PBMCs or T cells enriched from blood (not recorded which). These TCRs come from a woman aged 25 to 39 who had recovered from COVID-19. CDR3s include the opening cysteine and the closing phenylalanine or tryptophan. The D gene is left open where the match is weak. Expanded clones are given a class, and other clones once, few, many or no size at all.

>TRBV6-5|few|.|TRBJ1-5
TGTGCCAGCACCAGCGGCGTTCGGAATCAGCCCCAGCATTTT
CASTSGVRNQPQHF
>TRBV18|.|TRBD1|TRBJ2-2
TGTGCCAGCTCACCGCCGGGACAGGCTGGGGCCGGGGAGCTGTTTTTT
CASSPPGQAGAGELFF
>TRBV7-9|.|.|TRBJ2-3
TGTGCCAGCAGCGCCTATGGCACAGATACGCAGTATTTT
CASSAYGTDTQYF
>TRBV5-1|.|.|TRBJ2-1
TGCGCCAGCAGCTTGATCGCGGGGTCCGAGGGTGAGCAGTTCTTC
CASSLIAGSEGEQFF
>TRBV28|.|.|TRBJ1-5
TGTGCCAGCAGTTTCCGTCCGGGTAGAGGCAATCAGCCCCAGCATTTT
CASSFRPGRGNQPQHF
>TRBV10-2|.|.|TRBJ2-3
TGCGCCAGCAGTGAGGTTTTGGGTATCAGCGGAGGTACGCAGTATTTT
CASSEVLGISGGTQYF
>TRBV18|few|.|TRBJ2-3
TGTGCCAGCTCACCAATGGCTGCCACAGATACGCAGTATTTT
CASSPMAATDTQYF
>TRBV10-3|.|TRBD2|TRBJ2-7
TGTGCCATCAGTGAGCGGGGGGGAACCTACGAGCAGTACTTC
CAISERGGTYEQYF
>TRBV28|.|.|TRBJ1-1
TGTGCCAGCAGTTTTTTCATACGGGGTTGGACTGAAGCTTTCTTT
CASSFFIRGWTEAFF
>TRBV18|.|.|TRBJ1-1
TGTGCCAGCTCACCAGGAGGGGTTACTGAAGCTTTCTTT
CASSPGGVTEAFF
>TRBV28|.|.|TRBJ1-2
TGTGCCAGCGCCGGGGGTTCCCCCAGGGTGAACTATGGCTACACCTTC
CASAGGSPRVNYGYTF
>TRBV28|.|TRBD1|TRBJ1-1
TGTGCCAGCAGTTTAGGAGGACAGGGTTGGGGTGAAGCTTTCTTT
CASSLGGQGWGEAFF
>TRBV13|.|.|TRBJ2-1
TGTGCCAGCAGCTCCGTCCGGCGGGGAGTACACAATGAGCAGTTCTTC
CASSSVRRGVHNEQFF
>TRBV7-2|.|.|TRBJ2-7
TGTGCCAGCAGCCAAGGTGGGTCAGGGCGCGAGCAGTACTTC
CASSQGGSGREQYF
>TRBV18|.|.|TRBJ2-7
TGTGCCAGCTCACCACCGCAGGGACACTACGAGCAGTACTTC
CASSPPQGHYEQYF
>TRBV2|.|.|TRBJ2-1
TGTGCCAGCAGCAACGACAGGAGCTCCTACAATGAGCAGTTCTTC
CASSNDRSSYNEQFF
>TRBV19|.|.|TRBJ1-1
TGTGCCAGTAGTATCCCCACAGATCCGAACACTGAAGCTTTCTTT
CASSIPTDPNTEAFF
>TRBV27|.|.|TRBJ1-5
TGTGCCAGCAGGACGGGGGTCGGCGGCAATCAGCCCCAGCATTTT
CASRTGVGGNQPQHF
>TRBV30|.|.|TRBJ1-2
TGTGCCTGGGGTGACAGTCCTGGCTACACCTTC
CAWGDSPGYTF
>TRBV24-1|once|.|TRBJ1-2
TGTGCCACCCAACTCGGGTTGGACTATGGCTACACCTTC
CATQLGLDYGYTF
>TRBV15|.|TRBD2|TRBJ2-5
TGTGCCACCAGCAGAGATTTGGCCGGGGGAGGGGAGACCCAGTACTTC
CATSRDLAGGGETQYF
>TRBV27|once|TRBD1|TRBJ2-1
TGTGCCAGCAGTTTACCGACAGGGGGCTGGGTTAGAGAGCAGTTCTTC
CASSLPTGGWVREQFF
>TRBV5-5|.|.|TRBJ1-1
TGTGCCAGCAGCTTGGTCCCCTACAGGGCAATCACTGAAGCTTTCTTT
CASSLVPYRAITEAFF
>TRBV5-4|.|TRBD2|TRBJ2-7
TGTGCCAGCAGCTTGGTGGCCGGCGGGGGGGGCTACGAGCAGTACTTC
CASSLVAGGGGYEQYF
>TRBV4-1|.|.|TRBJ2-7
TGCGCCAGCAGCCAAGATTTACGGGATTTCGAGCAGTACTTC
CASSQDLRDFEQYF
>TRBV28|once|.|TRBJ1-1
TGTGCCAGCAGTTTATCTACAGGTCAAGCTTTCTTT
CASSLSTGQAFF